This passage covers 5 T cell receptor beta chains from one sample sequenced in a study of shared clonotypes between healthy human individuals (dated by TCRdb to the early 2020s). Libraries were prepared through the immunoSEQ multiplex PCR assay. TCRdb stores this immuneACCESS table with in-frame sequences only. Part of the clones is absent; in the studies checked, under half of the shortfall reflects unresolved V genes, and no reason is known for the rest. Within this sample are about a million clones, with roughly 77% of them counted one time only. The top ten hold 0.89% of the sample. Sequenced input: memory CD4+ T cells from PBMCs. The sample's cell subset or site label is to be understood as: CD45RA-negative fraction. The receptors originated from a man younger than 35 in good health. Some clones in this sample may be carry-over from other donors' samples.

The chain employs TRBV6-1 and TRBJ2-3; D remains ambiguous. The CDR3 has 15 residues. The V gene lost 2 bases and the J gene lost 0 bases, with 9 bases spanning the gap. Germline CDR1 is MNHNS and CDR2 is SASEGT. CDR3 in DNA: TGTGCCAGCAGTGAATGGGGTCTTAGCACAGATACGCAGTATTTT. This encodes CASSEWGLSTDTQYF.

A few counts support this clone. V usage is TRBV19 and J usage is TRBJ1-2; TRBD1 aligns across 7 bases. Germline V gene sequence: CDR1 LNHDA, CDR2 SQIVND (reference sequence). The CDR3 has 13 amino acids. V dropped 3 bases and J dropped 5; count of bases not matched to a gene: 3. Written as DNA, the CDR3 is TGTGCCAGTAGTATCTCGGGACAGTATGGCTACACCTTC. This translates into CASSISGQYGYTF. Full variable domain (rest looked up from reference TRBV19 and TRBJ1-2): DGGITQSPKYLFRKEGQNVTLSCEQNLNHDAMYWYRQDPGQGLRLIYYSQIVNDFQKGDIAEGYSVSREKKESFPLTVTSAQKNPTAFYLCASSISGQYGYTFGSGTRLTVV.

The V and J genes are TRBV10-3 and TRBJ2-1; 9 bases map to TRBD2. The CDR3 is made up of 16 amino acids. V lost 8 bases and J lost 8; bases outside the gene matches: 16. Germline lookup yields CDR1 ENHRY and CDR2 SYGVKD. CDR3 DNA sequence: TGTGCCATCCAACCAACCCTTAGCGGGAGCAGCGATGAGCAGTTCTTC. Translation: CAIQPTLSGSSDEQFF.

The chain uses TRBV19 and TRBJ2-1, with 9 bases lining up with TRBD1. Trimming took 5 bases from V and 4 from J; bases not matched to a gene: 12. Germline V gives CDR1 LNHDA, CDR2 SQIVND (reference sequence). This CDR3 spans 17 amino acids. The chain's CDR3 is CASSAREGQGAYNEQFF. The CDR3 coding sequence is TGTGCCAGTAGTGCCAGGGAGGGACAGGGCGCTTACAATGAGCAGTTCTTC.

This clone was counted a single time. The chain couples TRBV5-8 to TRBJ2-5; D is uncertain. The CDR3 is 15 residues long. The germline V gene has CDR1 SGHTS and CDR2 YDEGEE. V shed 0 bases and J shed 7 bases, with 16 bases lying between them. The CDR3 spells CASSLAEYGRGTQYF. In DNA, the CDR3 is TGTGCCAGCAGCTTGGCGGAGTACGGGCGCGGGACCCAGTACTTC.